These T cell receptor beta chains were read from a single sample in a study of shared clonotypes between healthy human individuals. Assay used: immunoSEQ multiplex PCR; TCRdb lists only in-frame clones, some missing. The sample shows hundreds of thousands of clones, roughly 95% of them seen only once. Material: naive CD8+ T cells sorted from blood. The receptors derive from a woman in her 30s in good health. CDR3s include the opening cysteine and the closing phenylalanine or tryptophan. A D gene is named only where the DNA matches it firmly. Only some rows state a clone size, as once, few, many or a class for expanded clones.

v_call: TRBV28; clone_size: -; d_call: -; j_call: TRBJ1-5; cdr3_nt: TGTGCCAGCAGGCTACAAGGCATCAATCAGCCCCAGCATTTT; cdr3_aa: CASRLQGINQPQHF
v_call: TRBV14; clone_size: -; d_call: TRBD1; j_call: TRBJ2-7; cdr3_nt: TGTGCCAGCAGCTACCGGGACAGGGCGTACGAGCAGTACTTC; cdr3_aa: CASSYRDRAYEQYF
v_call: TRBV19; clone_size: -; d_call: TRBD2; j_call: TRBJ2-2; cdr3_nt: TGTGCCAGTAGTATACCGAGCGGGAGGGACACCGGGGAGCTGTTTTTT; cdr3_aa: CASSIPSGRDTGELFF
v_call: TRBV2; clone_size: -; d_call: TRBD1; j_call: TRBJ2-7; cdr3_nt: TGTGCCAGCAGTGGGGACAGCCCCTACGAGCAGTACTTC; cdr3_aa: CASSGDSPYEQYF
v_call: TRBV6-5; clone_size: -; d_call: TRBD1; j_call: TRBJ2-5; cdr3_nt: TGTGCCAGCAGACAGGGGGCTGGTGGGACCCAGTACTTC; cdr3_aa: CASRQGAGGTQYF
v_call: TRBV27; clone_size: -; d_call: -; j_call: TRBJ2-5; cdr3_nt: TGTGCCAGCAGTATCCTACCGCGGGGGCGCCGAGAGACCCAGTACTTC; cdr3_aa: CASSILPRGRRETQYF
v_call: TRBV28; clone_size: -; d_call: -; j_call: TRBJ2-2; cdr3_nt: TGTGCCAGCAGTTTATACCAGGCTAACACCGGGGAGCTGTTTTTT; cdr3_aa: CASSLYQANTGELFF
v_call: TRBV15; clone_size: -; d_call: -; j_call: TRBJ1-1; cdr3_nt: TGTGCCACCAGTTCGGTAATGAACACTGAAGCTTTCTTT; cdr3_aa: CATSSVMNTEAFF
v_call: TRBV5-6; clone_size: -; d_call: TRBD2; j_call: TRBJ2-7; cdr3_nt: TGTGCCAGCAGCCTCTGGGCTAGCGGGGACGAGCAGTACTTC; cdr3_aa: CASSLWASGDEQYF
v_call: TRBV11-2; clone_size: -; d_call: -; j_call: TRBJ2-2; cdr3_nt: TGTGCCAGCACCCCGGGGGGGGAGCTGTTTTTT; cdr3_aa: CASTPGGELFF
v_call: TRBV11-2; clone_size: -; d_call: -; j_call: TRBJ2-3; cdr3_nt: TGTGCCAGCAGCTTAGTAGGGGTATCGGTCGCAGATACGCAGTATTTT; cdr3_aa: CASSLVGVSVADTQYF
v_call: TRBV6-5; clone_size: -; d_call: -; j_call: TRBJ2-1; cdr3_nt: TGTGCCAGCAGGCGGGCGGATCTCTCCTACAATGAGCAATTCTTC; cdr3_aa: CASRRADLSYNEQFF
v_call: TRBV28; clone_size: -; d_call: -; j_call: TRBJ2-5; cdr3_nt: TGTGCCAGCAGACCCCGGGAGAGGGAGACCCAGTACTTC; cdr3_aa: CASRPRERETQYF
v_call: TRBV4-1; clone_size: -; d_call: -; j_call: TRBJ2-1; cdr3_nt: TGCGCCAGCAGCCCCCGGCAGGGGGGCAATGAGCAGTTCTTC; cdr3_aa: CASSPRQGGNEQFF
v_call: TRBV7-6; clone_size: -; d_call: -; j_call: TRBJ1-3; cdr3_nt: TGTGCCAGCAGCGTTCCGAGTTCCTTCTCTGGAAACACCATATATTTT; cdr3_aa: CASSVPSSFSGNTIYF
v_call: TRBV6-6; clone_size: -; d_call: -; j_call: TRBJ2-5; cdr3_nt: TGTGCCAGCAGTTCCACGGGGAGGCAAGAGACCCAGTACTTC; cdr3_aa: CASSSTGRQETQYF
v_call: TRBV28; clone_size: -; d_call: TRBD2; j_call: TRBJ2-3; cdr3_nt: TGTGCCAGCAGTTGGACTAGCGAGGATACGCAGTATTTT; cdr3_aa: CASSWTSEDTQYF
v_call: TRBV14; clone_size: -; d_call: TRBD2; j_call: TRBJ2-7; cdr3_nt: TGTGCCAGCAGCCCCCTTCGCGGGAGCGCGTACGAGCAGTACTTC; cdr3_aa: CASSPLRGSAYEQYF
v_call: TRBV6-5; clone_size: -; d_call: -; j_call: TRBJ1-4; cdr3_nt: TGTGCCAGCAGTTACTCGATAGGGGGGCGGAATGAAAAACTGTTTTTT; cdr3_aa: CASSYSIGGRNEKLFF
v_call: TRBV5-6; clone_size: -; d_call: TRBD1; j_call: TRBJ2-1; cdr3_nt: TGTGCCAGCAGCTGGAGGGGACAGGGGTACAATGAGCAGTTCTTC; cdr3_aa: CASSWRGQGYNEQFF
v_call: TRBV13; clone_size: -; d_call: TRBD1; j_call: TRBJ2-7; cdr3_nt: TGTGCCAGCAGCTTGGGGACAGGAGTCCACGAGCAGTACTTC; cdr3_aa: CASSLGTGVHEQYF
v_call: TRBV7-8; clone_size: -; d_call: TRBD1; j_call: TRBJ1-3; cdr3_nt: TGTGCCACCTACCCCGAGGGACAGATATTCTTCCCCTCTGGAAACACCATATATTTT; cdr3_aa: CATYPEGQIFFPSGNTIYF
v_call: TRBV4-1; clone_size: few; d_call: -; j_call: TRBJ2-2; cdr3_nt: TGCGCCAGCAGCGTTGGGGGCGGGGAGCTGTTTTTT; cdr3_aa: CASSVGGGELFF
v_call: TRBV5-4; clone_size: -; d_call: -; j_call: TRBJ2-5; cdr3_nt: TGTGCCAGCAGACCCGACGGGCTCCCAGAGACCCAGTACTTC; cdr3_aa: CASRPDGLPETQYF
v_call: TRBV9; clone_size: -; d_call: -; j_call: TRBJ1-2; cdr3_nt: TGTGCCAGCAGCGTGGGAGGTGGCTACACCTTC; cdr3_aa: CASSVGGGYTF
v_call: TRBV28; clone_size: -; d_call: -; j_call: TRBJ2-3; cdr3_nt: TGTGCCAGCAGTTTCCTCCAGGGGAACACAGATACGCAGTATTTT; cdr3_aa: CASSFLQGNTDTQYF
v_call: TRBV7-7; clone_size: -; d_call: -; j_call: TRBJ2-7; cdr3_nt: TGTGCCAGCACCACTGGTGGGCCCTCAAGCTCCTACGAGCAGTACTTC; cdr3_aa: CASTTGGPSSSYEQYF
v_call: TRBV21-1; clone_size: -; d_call: -; j_call: TRBJ2-7; cdr3_nt: TGTGCCAGCAGCAAGGGCAGCGGGAGGAACTACGAGCAGTACTTC; cdr3_aa: CASSKGSGRNYEQYF
v_call: TRBV7-9; clone_size: -; d_call: -; j_call: TRBJ2-7; cdr3_nt: TGTGCCAGCAGCGACGGACGCAGCATAGGGGAGCAGTACTTC; cdr3_aa: CASSDGRSIGEQYF
v_call: TRBV27; clone_size: -; d_call: TRBD1; j_call: TRBJ1-4; cdr3_nt: TGTGCCAGCAGTTTATCCAGGGGGAGAGAAAAACTGTTTTTT; cdr3_aa: CASSLSRGREKLFF
v_call: TRBV9; clone_size: -; d_call: -; j_call: TRBJ2-1; cdr3_nt: TGTGCCAGCAGCCCCCGCCCGGGGGAGCAGTTCTTC; cdr3_aa: CASSPRPGEQFF
v_call: TRBV28; clone_size: -; d_call: -; j_call: TRBJ1-5; cdr3_nt: TGTGCCAGCAGTTTATCTTCTTATAGCAATCAGCCCCAGCATTTT; cdr3_aa: CASSLSSYSNQPQHF
v_call: TRBV7-9; clone_size: -; d_call: TRBD1; j_call: TRBJ1-5; cdr3_nt: TGTGCCAGCAGCCCCGACAGGGATCAGCCCCAGCATTTT; cdr3_aa: CASSPDRDQPQHF
v_call: TRBV10-1; clone_size: -; d_call: TRBD1; j_call: TRBJ2-7; cdr3_nt: TGCGCCAGCAGCTCTCCCGGGACAGCGTTATACGAGCAGTACTTC; cdr3_aa: CASSSPGTALYEQYF
v_call: TRBV5-6; clone_size: -; d_call: TRBD2; j_call: TRBJ2-1; cdr3_nt: TGTGCCAGCAGGGAGCTAGCGGGAGGATACAATGAGCAGTTCTTC; cdr3_aa: CASRELAGGYNEQFF
v_call: TRBV4-1; clone_size: -; d_call: -; j_call: TRBJ2-7; cdr3_nt: TGCGCCAGCAGCCGACAGGAAGCCTACGAGCAGTACTTC; cdr3_aa: CASSRQEAYEQYF
v_call: TRBV28; clone_size: -; d_call: -; j_call: TRBJ2-7; cdr3_nt: TGTGCCAGCAGCCCTACATCAAGGGCCTTGAGGGACGAGCAGTACTTC; cdr3_aa: CASSPTSRALRDEQYF
v_call: TRBV5-1; clone_size: -; d_call: TRBD2; j_call: TRBJ2-7; cdr3_nt: TGCGCCAGCAGCCCATCGTGGACTAGCGGCTCCTACGAGCAGTACTTC; cdr3_aa: CASSPSWTSGSYEQYF
v_call: TRBV2; clone_size: -; d_call: TRBD2; j_call: TRBJ2-1; cdr3_nt: TGTGCCAGCGGGGTTCCTTCTAGCGGGAGTTTCTACAATGAGCAGTTCTTC; cdr3_aa: CASGVPSSGSFYNEQFF
v_call: TRBV28; clone_size: -; d_call: -; j_call: TRBJ1-1; cdr3_nt: TGTGCCAGCAGTTTAAGGGGACCCTCGAACACTGAAGCTTTCTTT; cdr3_aa: CASSLRGPSNTEAFF
v_call: TRBV5-5; clone_size: -; d_call: -; j_call: TRBJ1-4; cdr3_nt: TGTGCCAGCAGGGGGTGGGACCTGAGCGAAAAACTGTTTTTT; cdr3_aa: CASRGWDLSEKLFF
v_call: TRBV6-7; clone_size: -; d_call: -; j_call: TRBJ2-7; cdr3_nt: TGTGCCAGCAGTTACATCACGGGACCCCCCTACGAGCAGTACTTC; cdr3_aa: CASSYITGPPYEQYF
v_call: TRBV27; clone_size: -; d_call: TRBD1; j_call: TRBJ2-7; cdr3_nt: TGTGCCACCCGGACAGGGGCGGACGAGCAGTACTTC; cdr3_aa: CATRTGADEQYF
v_call: TRBV27; clone_size: -; d_call: TRBD2; j_call: TRBJ2-1; cdr3_nt: TGTGCCAGCAGGACGGGAGGGATTGAGCAGTTCTTC; cdr3_aa: CASRTGGIEQFF
v_call: TRBV4-1; clone_size: -; d_call: TRBD2; j_call: TRBJ2-1; cdr3_nt: TGCGCCAGCAGCCGCGGACTAGGAGATGAGCAGTTCTTC; cdr3_aa: CASSRGLGDEQFF
v_call: TRBV29-1; clone_size: -; d_call: TRBD1; j_call: TRBJ1-2; cdr3_nt: TGCAGCGTTGAGTACAGGGGTGGCTATGGCTACACCTTC; cdr3_aa: CSVEYRGGYGYTF
v_call: TRBV11-2; clone_size: -; d_call: TRBD2; j_call: TRBJ2-5; cdr3_nt: TGTGCCAGCTCGTCCCCCACTAGCGGGAGAGGAGAGACCCAGTACTTC; cdr3_aa: CASSSPTSGRGETQYF
v_call: TRBV7-8; clone_size: -; d_call: TRBD2; j_call: TRBJ2-2; cdr3_nt: TGTGCCAGCAGCCTCCCTAGCGGGAGGTTGGGGATCGGGGAGCTGTTTTTT; cdr3_aa: CASSLPSGRLGIGELFF
v_call: TRBV7-9; clone_size: few; d_call: TRBD2; j_call: TRBJ2-7; cdr3_nt: TGTGCCAGCAGCTTGACTAGCCGAGCGCCCTACGAGCAGTACTTC; cdr3_aa: CASSLTSRAPYEQYF
v_call: TRBV4-1; clone_size: -; d_call: TRBD1; j_call: TRBJ2-7; cdr3_nt: TGCGCCAGCAGCCAGCCGGGACAGGAGGAGGCATCAATAACCGAGCAGTACTTC; cdr3_aa: CASSQPGQEEASITEQYF
v_call: TRBV28; clone_size: -; d_call: -; j_call: TRBJ2-1; cdr3_nt: TGTGCCAGCAGTTTAATCGAGGACAATGAGCAGTTCTTC; cdr3_aa: CASSLIEDNEQFF
v_call: TRBV28; clone_size: -; d_call: -; j_call: TRBJ1-2; cdr3_nt: TGTGCCAGCAGTTCGAACGGCTTGAAAGGCTACACCTTC; cdr3_aa: CASSSNGLKGYTF
v_call: TRBV4-2; clone_size: -; d_call: -; j_call: TRBJ1-4; cdr3_nt: TGTGCCAGCAGCGAAGAACGAGGAGCTAATGAAAAACTGTTTTTT; cdr3_aa: CASSEERGANEKLFF
v_call: TRBV5-6; clone_size: -; d_call: TRBD1; j_call: TRBJ2-1; cdr3_nt: TGTGCCAGCAGTTGGGGGACAGGGGATAAGGGTGAGTTCTTC; cdr3_aa: CASSWGTGDKGEFF
v_call: TRBV10-3; clone_size: -; d_call: TRBD2; j_call: TRBJ2-1; cdr3_nt: TGTGCCATCAGTGAGTCGGAAGCGGGAGCCGTTCTTAGGTTCCGTGGTGAGCAGTTCTTC; cdr3_aa: CAISESEAGAVLRFRGEQFF
v_call: TRBV30; clone_size: -; d_call: -; j_call: TRBJ2-6; cdr3_nt: TGTGCCGAGGAGGGACAGTCTGGGGCCAACGTCCTGACTTTC; cdr3_aa: CAEEGQSGANVLTF
v_call: TRBV13; clone_size: -; d_call: TRBD1; j_call: TRBJ1-2; cdr3_nt: TGTGCCAGCAGCTCCCAACCGACAGGGGGCAACTATGGCTACACCTTC; cdr3_aa: CASSSQPTGGNYGYTF
v_call: TRBV15; clone_size: -; d_call: -; j_call: TRBJ2-7; cdr3_nt: TGTGCCACCAGCGGGGGACGGACTTACGAGCAGTACTTC; cdr3_aa: CATSGGRTYEQYF
v_call: TRBV27; clone_size: -; d_call: -; j_call: TRBJ2-1; cdr3_nt: TGTGCCAGCAGTTTCAGGTCTTTGCACAATGAGCAGTTCTTC; cdr3_aa: CASSFRSLHNEQFF